The following is a T cell receptor beta chain sequence with its context. No cognate antigen has been identified for it. One base away there is no much larger clone; base qualities are not given. The sample's time point label, in plain terms: week 35, safety follow-up. Each vaccine dose was 300 ug of a 20-mer mutant IDH1 peptide in Montanide, given subcutaneously with topical imiquimod. Across visits V03 through V10, patients got a total of eight vaccinations, given in weeks 1, 3, 5, 7, 11, 15, 19 and 23. Donors had newly diagnosed WHO grade 3 or 4 IDH1-mutant astrocytomas with loss of nuclear ATRX. The samples were drawn from NOA16, a multicentre, single-arm, open-label phase I trial in Germany that tested a mutant IDH1 peptide vaccine in humans for the first time. Genomic DNA for TCRB sequencing was extracted from EDTA blood using the DNeasy Blood and Tissue Kit. Preparation of the library involved the immunoSEQ multiplex PCR assay. Rearranged TCR beta chain sequences were amplified using the hsTCRB Kit according to the manufacturer's protocol. An Illumina MiSeq was used to sequence the TCRB libraries. As for the original processing: Demultiplexing, trimming and gene mapping were performed with the kit vendor's proprietary platform. TCRdb stores this immuneACCESS table with in-frame sequences only. Part of the clones is absent; in the studies checked, under half of the shortfall reflects unresolved V genes, and no reason is known for the rest. V and J calls and clone size are those listed in that table; D and trimming were worked out from the DNA. For this sample the table gives 58,000 or so clones, of which approximately 87% were detected only once. Together, the top ten hold 1.6% of the sample.

The data were taken from a study of a mutant IDH1 vaccine in newly diagnosed glioma (dated by TCRdb to the early 2020s). In terms of the full investigation: Vaccination started 4-6 weeks after radiotherapy alone, or was given together with temozolomide cycles in the groups whose treatment included chemotherapy. Longitudinal TCRB deep sequencing was performed for 20 to 30 treated patients wherever samples were available for exploratory analyses. Before enrollment, most patients had been given radiochemotherapy with temozolomide as standard therapy, while the rest had received either radiotherapy alone or temozolomide alone. Of the approximately 35 treated patients, around 60% were male and 37.5% were female, and a mean age of 40.4 years was recorded. Peripheral blood samples were drawn at six visits, namely V03 (baseline), V05, V07, V10, V12 and V13. Visit V12 was the week-35 safety follow-up and visit V13 was the week-47 end of study.

Summary of the overall study and its limitations: It was noted by the authors that analyses of patient blood samples could not be reproduced owing to sample limitations. Pseudoprogression seemed to be unrelated to changes in the top peripheral T cell clonotypes found by TCRB sequencing. Immune responses induced by the vaccine were seen in over 90% of patients across multiple MHC alleles. Availability determined which PBMC samples were chosen for TCRB deep sequencing.

Material: PBMCs, obtained from a glioma patient whose treatment included an IDH1 peptide vaccine. This TCR came from a man in his forties or fifties with glioma.

The DNA reads as follows: TGTGCCAGCAGACAACTAGCGGGAGTTACAGATACGCAGTATTTT. It translates as CASRQLAGVTDTQYF. The chain is encoded by TRBV6-6 joined to TRBJ2-3, and TRBD2 aligns with 11 junction nucleotides. There are 15 amino acids in the CDR3, from cysteine to phenylalanine inclusive. The DNA shown is the 45-base CDR3, in frame from base 1. V has 6 bases trimmed and J has 3 bases trimmed; junction bases matching no gene number 5. The germline V gene (reference sequence) supplies CDR1 MNHNY and CDR2 SVGAGI.